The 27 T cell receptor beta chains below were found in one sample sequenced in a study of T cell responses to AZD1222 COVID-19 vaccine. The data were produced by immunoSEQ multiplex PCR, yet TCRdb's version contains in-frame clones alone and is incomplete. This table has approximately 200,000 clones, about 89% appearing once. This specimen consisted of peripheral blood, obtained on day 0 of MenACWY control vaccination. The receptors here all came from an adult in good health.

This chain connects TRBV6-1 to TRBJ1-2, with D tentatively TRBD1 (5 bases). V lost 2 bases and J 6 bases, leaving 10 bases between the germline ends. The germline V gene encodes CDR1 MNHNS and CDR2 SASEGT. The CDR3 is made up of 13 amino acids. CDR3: CASSESQEHGYTF. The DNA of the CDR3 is TGTGCCAGCAGTGAATCACAGGAGCATGGCTACACCTTC.

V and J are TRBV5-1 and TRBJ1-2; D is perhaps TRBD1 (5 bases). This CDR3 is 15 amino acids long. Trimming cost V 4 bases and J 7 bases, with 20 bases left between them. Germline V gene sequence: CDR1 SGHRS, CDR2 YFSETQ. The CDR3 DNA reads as TGCGCCAGCAGCGGGACGGATCCGTTCCTGGGTGGCTACACCTTC. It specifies CASSGTDPFLGGYTF.

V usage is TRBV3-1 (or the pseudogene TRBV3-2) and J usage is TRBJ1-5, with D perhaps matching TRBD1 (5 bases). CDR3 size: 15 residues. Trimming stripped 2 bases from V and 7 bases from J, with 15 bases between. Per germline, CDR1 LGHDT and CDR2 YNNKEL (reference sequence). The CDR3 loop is CASSQLPGSEQPQHF. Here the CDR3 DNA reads TGTGCCAGCAGCCAACTCCCAGGGTCGGAACAGCCCCAGCATTTT.

In DNA form, the CDR3 reads TGTGCCAGCAGCTCCCCGGCAGGCTATGGCTACACCTTC. This sequence encodes CASSSPAGYGYTF. The chain uses TRBV7-2 and TRBJ1-2; unclear D gene. The germline V gene has CDR1 SGHTA and CDR2 FQGNSA. The CDR3 runs 13 residues. Trimming removed 4 bases from V and 4 bases from J, with 10 bases in between.

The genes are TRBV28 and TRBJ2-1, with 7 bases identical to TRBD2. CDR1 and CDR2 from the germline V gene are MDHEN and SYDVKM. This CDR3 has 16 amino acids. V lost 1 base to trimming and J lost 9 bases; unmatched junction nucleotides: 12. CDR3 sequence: CASSLSRRERLGEQFF. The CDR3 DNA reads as TGTGCCAGCAGTTTATCGCGGCGGGAGAGGTTAGGTGAGCAGTTCTTC. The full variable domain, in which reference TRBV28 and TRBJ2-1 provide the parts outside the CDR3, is DVKVTQSSRYLVKRTGEKVFLECVQDMDHENMFWYRQDPGLGLRLIYFSYDVKMKEKGDIPEGYSVSREKKERFSLILESASTNQTSMYLCASSLSRRERLGEQFFGPGTRLTVL.

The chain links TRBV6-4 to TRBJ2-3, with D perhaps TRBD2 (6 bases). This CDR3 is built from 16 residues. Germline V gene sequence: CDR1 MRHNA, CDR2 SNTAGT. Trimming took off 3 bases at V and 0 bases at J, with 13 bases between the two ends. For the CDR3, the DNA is TGTGCCAGCAGTGAAGGGCACGGGACTAGCACAGATACGCAGTATTTT. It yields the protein CASSEGHGTSTDTQYF.

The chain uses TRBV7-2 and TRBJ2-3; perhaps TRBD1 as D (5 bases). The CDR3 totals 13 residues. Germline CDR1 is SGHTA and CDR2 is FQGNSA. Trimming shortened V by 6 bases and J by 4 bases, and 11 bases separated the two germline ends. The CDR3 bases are TGTGCCAGCAGTAGTAGGGGTTCAGATACGCAGTATTTT. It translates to CASSSRGSDTQYF.

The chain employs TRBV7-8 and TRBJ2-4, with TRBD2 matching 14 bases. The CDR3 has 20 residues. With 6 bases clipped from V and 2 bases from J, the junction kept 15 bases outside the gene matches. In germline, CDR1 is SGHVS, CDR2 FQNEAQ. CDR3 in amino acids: CASSLGTSGGDLITKNIQYF. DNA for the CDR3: TGTGCCAGCAGTCTCGGGACTAGCGGGGGAGACTTGATAACCAAAAACATTCAGTACTTC.

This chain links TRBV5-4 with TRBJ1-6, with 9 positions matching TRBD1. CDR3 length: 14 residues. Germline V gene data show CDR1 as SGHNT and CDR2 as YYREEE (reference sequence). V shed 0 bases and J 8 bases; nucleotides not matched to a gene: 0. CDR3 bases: TGTGCCAGCAGCTTGGGGGACAGGGATTCACCCCTCCACTTT. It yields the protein CASSLGDRDSPLHF.

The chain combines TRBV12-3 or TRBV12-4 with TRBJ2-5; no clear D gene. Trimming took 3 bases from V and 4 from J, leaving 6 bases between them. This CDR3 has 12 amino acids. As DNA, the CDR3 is TGTGCCAGCAGTTTCTTGATAGAGACCCAGTACTTC. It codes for CASSFLIETQYF.

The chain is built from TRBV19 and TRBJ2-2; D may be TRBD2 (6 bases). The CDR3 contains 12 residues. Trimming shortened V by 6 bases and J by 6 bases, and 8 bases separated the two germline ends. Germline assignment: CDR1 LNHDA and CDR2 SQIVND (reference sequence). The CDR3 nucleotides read TGTGCCAGTAGGGAGGGCTCCGGGGAGCTGTTTTTT. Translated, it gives CASREGSGELFF.

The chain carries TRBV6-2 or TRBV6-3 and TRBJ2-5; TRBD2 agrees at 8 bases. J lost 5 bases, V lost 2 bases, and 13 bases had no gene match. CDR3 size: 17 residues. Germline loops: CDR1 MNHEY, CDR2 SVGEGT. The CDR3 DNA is TGTGCCAGCAGTTACAAGAGCGGGGGTGCGGCGGGGGAGACCCAGTACTTC. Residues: CASSYKSGGAAGETQYF.

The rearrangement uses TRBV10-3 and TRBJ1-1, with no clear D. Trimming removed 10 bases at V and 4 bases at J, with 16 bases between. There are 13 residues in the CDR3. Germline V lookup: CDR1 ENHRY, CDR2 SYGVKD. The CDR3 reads CATVVGRGTEAFF. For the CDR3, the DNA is TGTGCCACCGTGGTAGGACGGGGCACTGAAGCTTTCTTT.

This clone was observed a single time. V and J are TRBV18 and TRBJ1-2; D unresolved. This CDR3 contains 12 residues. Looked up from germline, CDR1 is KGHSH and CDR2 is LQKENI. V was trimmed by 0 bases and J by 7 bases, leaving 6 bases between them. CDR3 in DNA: TGTGCCAGCTCACCACCCACACTTGGCTACACCTTC. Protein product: CASSPPTLGYTF.

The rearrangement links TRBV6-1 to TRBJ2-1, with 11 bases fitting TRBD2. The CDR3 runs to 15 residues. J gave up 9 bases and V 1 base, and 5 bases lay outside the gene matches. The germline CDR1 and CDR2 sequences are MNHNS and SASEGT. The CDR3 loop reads CASSEETSGVGEQFF. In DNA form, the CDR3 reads TGTGCCAGCAGTGAAGAGACTAGCGGGGTGGGTGAGCAGTTCTTC.

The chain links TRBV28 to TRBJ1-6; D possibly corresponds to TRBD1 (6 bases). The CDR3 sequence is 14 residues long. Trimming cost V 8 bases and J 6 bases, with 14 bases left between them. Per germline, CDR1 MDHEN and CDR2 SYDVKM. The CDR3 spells CASSRWGANSPLHF. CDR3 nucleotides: TGTGCCAGCTCCCGATGGGGGGCTAATTCACCCCTCCACTTT.

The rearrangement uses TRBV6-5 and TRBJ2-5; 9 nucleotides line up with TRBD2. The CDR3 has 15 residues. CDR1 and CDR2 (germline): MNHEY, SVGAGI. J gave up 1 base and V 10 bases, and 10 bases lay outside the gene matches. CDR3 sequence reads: CATLRGLAGQETQYF. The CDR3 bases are TGTGCCACCTTACGGGGACTAGCTGGCCAAGAGACCCAGTACTTC.

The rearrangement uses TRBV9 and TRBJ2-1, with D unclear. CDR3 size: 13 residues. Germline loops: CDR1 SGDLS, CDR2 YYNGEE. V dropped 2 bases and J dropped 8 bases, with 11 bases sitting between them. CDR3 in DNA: TGTGCCAGCAGCGTTGGGTCTATCTATGAGCAGTTCTTC. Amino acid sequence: CASSVGSIYEQFF.

CDR3 residues: CASSDGWDTQYF. CDR3 coding DNA: TGTGCCAGCAGCGACGGGTGGGATACGCAGTATTTT. The chain links TRBV12-3 or TRBV12-4 to TRBJ2-3; D unresolved. This CDR3 comprises 12 residues. Trimming shortened V by 6 bases and J by 6 bases, and 10 bases separated the two germline ends.

CDR3 sequence (DNA): TGTGCCAGCAGTGCGGACAGGGGGCAGGACACTGAAGCTTTCTTT. The encoded protein is CASSADRGQDTEAFF. This chain joins TRBV28 and TRBJ1-1, with 11 bases fitting TRBD1. The CDR3 totals 15 residues. Per the germline V gene, CDR1 is MDHEN and CDR2 is SYDVKM. V was pared by 5 bases and J by 3 bases, with 5 bases of the junction left unmatched.

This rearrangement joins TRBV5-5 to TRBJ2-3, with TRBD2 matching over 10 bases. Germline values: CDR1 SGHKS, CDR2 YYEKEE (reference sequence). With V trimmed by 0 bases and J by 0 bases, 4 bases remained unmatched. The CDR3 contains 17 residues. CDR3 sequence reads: CASSLEAGGHSTDTQYF. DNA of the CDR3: TGTGCCAGCAGCTTGGAAGCGGGGGGGCATAGCACAGATACGCAGTATTTT.

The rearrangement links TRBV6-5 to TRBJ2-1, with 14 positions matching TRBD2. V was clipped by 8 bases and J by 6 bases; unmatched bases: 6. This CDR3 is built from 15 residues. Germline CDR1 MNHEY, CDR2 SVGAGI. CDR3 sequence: CASFTGTSGSNEQFF. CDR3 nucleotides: TGTGCCAGCTTCACCGGGACTAGCGGGAGCAATGAGCAGTTCTTC.

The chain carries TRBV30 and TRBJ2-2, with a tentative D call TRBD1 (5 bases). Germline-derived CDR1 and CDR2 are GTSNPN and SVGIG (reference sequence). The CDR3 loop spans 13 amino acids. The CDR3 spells CGAGFSGTGELFF. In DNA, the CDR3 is TGTGGCGCAGGGTTTAGTGGCACCGGGGAGCTGTTTTTT.

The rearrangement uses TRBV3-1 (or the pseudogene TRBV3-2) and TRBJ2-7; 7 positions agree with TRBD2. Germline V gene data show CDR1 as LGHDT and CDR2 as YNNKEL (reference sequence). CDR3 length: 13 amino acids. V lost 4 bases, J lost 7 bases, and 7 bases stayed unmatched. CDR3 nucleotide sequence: TGTGCCAGCAGCCTAAGTGCGGGAGAAGAGCAGTACTTC. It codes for CASSLSAGEEQYF.

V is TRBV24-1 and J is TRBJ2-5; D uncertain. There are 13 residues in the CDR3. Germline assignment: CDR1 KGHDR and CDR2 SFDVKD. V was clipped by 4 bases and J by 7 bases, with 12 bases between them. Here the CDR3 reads CATSDPPFGTQYF. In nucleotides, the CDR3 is TGTGCCACCAGTGACCCCCCGTTTGGGACCCAGTACTTC.

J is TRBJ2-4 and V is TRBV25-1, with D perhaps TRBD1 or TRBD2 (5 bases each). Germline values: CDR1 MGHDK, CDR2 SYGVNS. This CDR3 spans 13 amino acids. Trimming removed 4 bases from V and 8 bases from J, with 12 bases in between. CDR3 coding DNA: TGTGCCAGCAGTGGGGACGTTAGAGACATTCAGTACTTC. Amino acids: CASSGDVRDIQYF.

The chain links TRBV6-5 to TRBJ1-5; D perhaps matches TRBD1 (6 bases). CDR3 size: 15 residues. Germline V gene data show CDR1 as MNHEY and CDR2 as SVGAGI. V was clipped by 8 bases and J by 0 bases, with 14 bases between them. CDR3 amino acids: CASRQGLNSNQPQHF. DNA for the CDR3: TGTGCCAGCCGTCAGGGGCTCAATAGCAATCAGCCCCAGCATTTT.